This TCR beta chain originates from a study of blood T cell repertoires in COVID-19. The overall study: Sites in the United States, Italy and Spain provided acute and convalescent COVID-19 samples.

Per the original methods: Reference gene primer amplification gave nucleated cell count estimates. Sequencing used immunoSEQ multiplex PCR; TCRdb keeps in-frame clones, though not all of them. That table furnishes V, J and clone size, whereas the DNA furnished D and trimming. Seen here are about 110,000 clones, roughly 82% observed once, and the top ten hold 7% to 9%. J gave up 9 bases and V 4 bases, and 13 bases lay outside the gene matches. CDR1 and CDR2 (germline): SGDLS, YYNGEE. The CDR3 has 15 amino acids. This sequence originates from an elderly woman with active or convalescent COVID-19. Sample: peripheral blood. The chain combines TRBV9 with TRBJ2-1, with 7 positions matching TRBD1. The CDR3 bases are TGTGCCAGCAGCTCCTCGGACAGGTTTGGCATTGAGCAGTTCTTC. Translation: CASSSSDRFGIEQFF. Complete variable domain (other parts from reference TRBV9 and TRBJ2-1): DSGVTQTPKHLITATGQRVTLRCSPRSGDLSVYWYQQSLDQGLQFLIQYYNGEERAKGNILERFSAQQFPDLHSELNLSSLELGDSALYFCASSSSDRFGIEQFFGPGTRLTVL.